Below, 10 T cell receptor beta chains from the same sample are listed, as sequenced in a study of T cell repertoires in ileal Crohn's disease. Only in-frame clones appear in the TCRdb table, and some are missing; sequencing was by immunoSEQ multiplex PCR. The top ten hold about an eighth of the sample, which has 300 to 400 clones, roughly 90% seen once. Regarding time point: neoterminal ileum biopsy at postoperative endoscopy, about 6 months after surgery. Sequenced input: ileal tissue. The receptors stem from an adult with Crohn's disease.

The genes are TRBV10-3 and TRBJ1-1; TRBD1 matches 7 bases. Germline trimming cut 6 bases from V and 5 bases from J; bases unmatched to any gene: 3. Germline-derived CDR1 and CDR2 are ENHRY and SYGVKD. The CDR3 extends over 12 amino acids. For the CDR3, the DNA is TGTGCCATCAGCTCACAGGGGACTGAAGCTTTCTTT. Amino acid sequence: CAISSQGTEAFF.

Here the CDR3 DNA reads TGCGCCAGCAGTGGCGGGAGGGCCGATCGATCGGATACGCAGTATTTT. Translation: CASSGGRADRSDTQYF. The rearrangement links TRBV10-1 to TRBJ2-3, with TRBD2 matching 9 bases. The CDR3 is made up of 16 amino acids. J gave up 6 bases and V 4 bases, and 11 bases lay outside the gene matches. Per the germline V gene, CDR1 is WNHNN and CDR2 is SYGVQD (reference sequence).

The chain uses TRBV5-1 and TRBJ2-7; 14 bases are a match to TRBD2. CDR3 length: 19 residues. The trim removed 0 bases at V and 3 bases at J, leaving 11 bases unmatched. Germline loops: CDR1 SGHRS, CDR2 YFSETQ. The CDR3 protein is CASSLGAVGTSGSIYEQYF. CDR3 in DNA: TGCGCCAGCAGCTTGGGCGCGGTAGGGACTAGCGGGAGTATCTACGAGCAGTACTTC.

This clone was found once. The chain carries TRBV28 and TRBJ2-7, with 8 bases aligning to TRBD1. The CDR3 length is 14 residues. J gave up 5 bases and V 5 bases, and 8 bases lay outside the gene matches. Germline-derived CDR1 and CDR2 are MDHEN and SYDVKM. The DNA for the CDR3 is TGTGCCAGCAGTCCTCCCGGGACAGGCCACGAGCAGTACTTC. Residues: CASSPPGTGHEQYF. The full variable domain, with the rest looked up from reference TRBV28 and TRBJ2-7, is DVKVTQSSRYLVKRTGEKVFLECVQDMDHENMFWYRQDPGLGLRLIYFSYDVKMKEKGDIPEGYSVSREKKERFSLILESASTNQTSMYLCASSPPGTGHEQYFGPGTRLTVT.

J is TRBJ1-4 and V is TRBV7-6; maybe TRBD1 (6 bases). The CDR3 runs to 15 residues. Per germline, CDR1 SGHVS and CDR2 FNYEAQ. Trimming took off 8 bases at V and 0 bases at J, with 13 bases between the two ends. CDR3 in amino acids: CASGPRGTTNEKLFF. The CDR3 coding sequence is TGTGCCAGCGGCCCAAGGGGGACAACTAATGAAAAACTGTTTTTT.

The chain combines TRBV7-3 with TRBJ2-2, with 8 bases aligning to TRBD2. V lost 3 bases and J lost 5; bases outside the gene matches: 5. Per germline, CDR1 SGHTA and CDR2 FQGTGA. The CDR3 length is 15 residues. The CDR3 DNA reads as TGTGCCAGCAGCTTCTCCGGGGGGGGAACCGGGGAGCTGTTTTTT. Its translation is CASSFSGGGTGELFF.

The chain joins TRBV6-5 to TRBJ2-7, with 9 bases aligning to TRBD1. CDR3 length equals 15 residues. The ends lost 0 bases at V and 2 bases at J; junction bases unmatched: 2. Germline values: CDR1 MNHEY, CDR2 SVGAGI. CDR3 protein: CASSYSWDRAYEQYF. The CDR3 DNA reads as TGTGCCAGCAGTTACTCTTGGGACAGGGCCTACGAGCAGTACTTC.

The chain is built from TRBV19 and TRBJ2-5, with 10 bases fitting TRBD1. Trimming at V came to 8 bases and at J to 7 bases, leaving 7 bases not matched to a gene. CDR3 length: 13 amino acids. The germline V gene has CDR1 LNHDA and CDR2 SQIVND (reference sequence). CDR3 in amino acids: CASDPGQGLTQYF. The CDR3 coding sequence is TGTGCCAGTGACCCGGGACAGGGGTTGACCCAGTACTTC.

The V gene is TRBV19, the J gene TRBJ2-2, with TRBD1 as a possible D gene (5 bases). Trimming removed 7 bases from V and 1 base from J, with 13 bases in between. The CDR3 contains 15 residues. Germline CDR1 reads LNHDA; CDR2 reads SQIVND (reference sequence). CDR3 sequence: CASKQEVVNTGELFF. The CDR3 DNA reads as TGTGCCAGTAAACAGGAAGTAGTGAACACCGGGGAGCTGTTTTTT.

The V gene is TRBV27, the J gene TRBJ2-5; 8 bases match TRBD2. The length of the CDR3 is 18 residues. V lost 0 bases and J lost 1; bases outside the gene matches: 10. Germline CDR1 and CDR2: MNHEY and SMNVEV (reference sequence). The CDR3 coding sequence is TGTGCCAGCAGTTTATCTTTCGCGGCGGGGGGCCGCCAAGAGACCCAGTACTTC. Protein: CASSLSFAAGGRQETQYF.